Only one count was recorded for the clone carrying this T cell receptor (beta chain). The data were produced by immunoSEQ multiplex PCR, yet TCRdb's version contains in-frame clones alone and is incomplete. The sample holds tens of thousands of clones, roughly four fifths seen once. This sample is drawn from a study of blood T cell repertoires in COVID-19. Study at large: COVID-19 samples collected from the United States, Italy and Spain covered acute and convalescent phases.

Germline V gives CDR1 SGDLS, CDR2 YYNGEE. V lost 2 bases, J lost 0 bases, and 15 bases stayed unmatched. This CDR3 has 19 residues. The V call is TRBV9, the J call TRBJ2-3; 7 nucleotides match TRBD1. The clonotype originates from a man aged 45-65 years with active or convalescent COVID-19. Specimen: peripheral blood. The CDR3 here is CASSVSGQQVYSSTDTQYF. CDR3 in DNA: TGTGCCAGCAGCGTCTCGGGACAGCAAGTATACTCTAGCACAGATACGCAGTATTTT.